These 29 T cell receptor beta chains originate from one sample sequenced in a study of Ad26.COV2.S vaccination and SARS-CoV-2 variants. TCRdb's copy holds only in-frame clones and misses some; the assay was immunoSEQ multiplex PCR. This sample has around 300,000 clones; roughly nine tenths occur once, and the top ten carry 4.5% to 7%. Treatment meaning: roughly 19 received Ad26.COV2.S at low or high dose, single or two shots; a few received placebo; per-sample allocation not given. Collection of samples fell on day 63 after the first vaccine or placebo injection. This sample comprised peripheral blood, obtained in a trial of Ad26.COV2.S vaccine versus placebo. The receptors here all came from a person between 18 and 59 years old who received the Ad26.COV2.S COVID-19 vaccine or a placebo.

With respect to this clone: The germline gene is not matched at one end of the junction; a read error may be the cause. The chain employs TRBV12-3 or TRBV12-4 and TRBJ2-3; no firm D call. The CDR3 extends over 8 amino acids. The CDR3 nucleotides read TGCCAAACAGATACGCAGTATTTT. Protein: CQTDTQYF.

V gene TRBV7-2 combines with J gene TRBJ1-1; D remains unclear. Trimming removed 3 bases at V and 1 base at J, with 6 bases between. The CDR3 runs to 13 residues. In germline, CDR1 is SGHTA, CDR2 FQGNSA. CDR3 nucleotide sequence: TGTGCCAGCAGCTTCGAAGGGAACACTGAAGCTTTCTTT. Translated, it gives CASSFEGNTEAFF. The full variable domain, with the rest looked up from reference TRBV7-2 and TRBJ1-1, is GAGVSQSPSNKVTEKGKDVELRCDPISGHTALYWYRQSLGQGLEFLIYFQGNSAPDKSGLPSDRFSAERTGGSVSTLTIQRTQQEDSAVYLCASSFEGNTEAFFGQGTRLTVV.

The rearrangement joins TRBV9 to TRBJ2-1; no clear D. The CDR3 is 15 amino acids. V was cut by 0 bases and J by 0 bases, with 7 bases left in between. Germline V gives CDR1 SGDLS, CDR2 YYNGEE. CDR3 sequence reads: CASSVATGSYNEQFF. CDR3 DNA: TGTGCCAGCAGCGTAGCTACGGGCTCCTACAATGAGCAGTTCTTC.

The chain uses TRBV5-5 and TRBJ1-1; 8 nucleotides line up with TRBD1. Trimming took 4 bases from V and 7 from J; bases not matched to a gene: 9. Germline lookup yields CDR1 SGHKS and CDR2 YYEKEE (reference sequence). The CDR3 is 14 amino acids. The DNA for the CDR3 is TGTGCCAGCAGCACCGACAGGGGTGAGATTGAAGCTTTCTTT. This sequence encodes CASSTDRGEIEAFF.

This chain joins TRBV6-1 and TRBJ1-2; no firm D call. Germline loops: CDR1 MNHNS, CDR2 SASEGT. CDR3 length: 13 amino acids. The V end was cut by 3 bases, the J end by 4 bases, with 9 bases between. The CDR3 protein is CASSDTALYGYTF. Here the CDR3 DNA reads TGTGCCAGCAGTGACACAGCGCTCTATGGCTACACCTTC.

CDR3 protein: CASSFDRDGDTDTQYF. Written as DNA, the CDR3 is TGTGCCAGCAGCTTCGACAGGGATGGGGACACAGATACGCAGTATTTT. V and J are TRBV7-2 and TRBJ2-3, with TRBD1 identical over 7 bases. This CDR3 is 16 amino acids long. The germline V gene has CDR1 SGHTA and CDR2 FQGNSA. The junction had 8 bases not matched to a gene; V was cut back by 3 bases and J by 2 bases.

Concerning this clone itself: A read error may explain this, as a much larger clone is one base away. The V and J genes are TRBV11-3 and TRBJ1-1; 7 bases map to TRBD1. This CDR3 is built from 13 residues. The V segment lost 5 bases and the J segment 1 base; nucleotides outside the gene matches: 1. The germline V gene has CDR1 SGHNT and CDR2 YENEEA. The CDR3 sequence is CASSDRENTEAFF. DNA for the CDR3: TGTGCCAGCAGCGACAGGGAGAACACTGAAGCTTTCTTT.

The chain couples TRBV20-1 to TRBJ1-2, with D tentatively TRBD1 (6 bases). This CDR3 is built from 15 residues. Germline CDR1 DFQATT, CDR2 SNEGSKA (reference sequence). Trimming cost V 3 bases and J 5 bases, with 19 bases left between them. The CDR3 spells CSASPRGVGNYGYTF. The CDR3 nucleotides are TGCAGTGCTAGTCCCAGGGGAGTAGGTAATTATGGCTACACCTTC.

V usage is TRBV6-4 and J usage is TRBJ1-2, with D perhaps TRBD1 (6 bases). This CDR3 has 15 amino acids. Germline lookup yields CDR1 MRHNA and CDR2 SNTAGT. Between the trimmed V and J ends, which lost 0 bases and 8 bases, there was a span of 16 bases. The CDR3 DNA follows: TGTGCCAGCAGTGACTCGAGCAGGGGAAGATGGGGCTACACCTTC. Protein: CASSDSSRGRWGYTF.

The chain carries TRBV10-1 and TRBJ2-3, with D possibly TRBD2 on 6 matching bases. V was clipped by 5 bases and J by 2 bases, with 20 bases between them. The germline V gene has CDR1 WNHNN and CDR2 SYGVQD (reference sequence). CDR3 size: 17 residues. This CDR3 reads CASSPGPAGGDTDTQYF. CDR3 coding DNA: TGCGCCAGCAGTCCAGGCCCGGCCGGGGGAGACACAGATACGCAGTATTTT.

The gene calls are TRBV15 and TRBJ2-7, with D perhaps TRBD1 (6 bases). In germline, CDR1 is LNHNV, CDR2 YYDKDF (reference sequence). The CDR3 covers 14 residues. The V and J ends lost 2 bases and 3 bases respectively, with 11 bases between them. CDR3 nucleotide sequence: TGTGCCACCAGCAGAACCGGGACACTCTACGAGCAGTACTTC. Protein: CATSRTGTLYEQYF.

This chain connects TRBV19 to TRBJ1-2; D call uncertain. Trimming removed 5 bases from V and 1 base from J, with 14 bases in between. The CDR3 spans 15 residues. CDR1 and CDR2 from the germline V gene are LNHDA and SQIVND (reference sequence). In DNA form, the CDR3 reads TGTGCCAGTAGTCCCACCTCGGCCCTTAACTATGGCTACACCTTC. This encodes CASSPTSALNYGYTF.

CDR3: CASSLGRTNEAFF. CDR3 nucleotide sequence: TGTGCCAGCAGCCTGGGCAGGACGAATGAAGCTTTCTTT. V usage is TRBV3-1 (or the pseudogene TRBV3-2) and J usage is TRBJ1-1, with D hard to call. The V gene lost 4 bases and the J gene lost 7 bases, with 13 bases spanning the gap. The V gene's germline CDR1 is LGHDT and CDR2 YNNKEL (reference sequence). The CDR3 runs 13 residues.

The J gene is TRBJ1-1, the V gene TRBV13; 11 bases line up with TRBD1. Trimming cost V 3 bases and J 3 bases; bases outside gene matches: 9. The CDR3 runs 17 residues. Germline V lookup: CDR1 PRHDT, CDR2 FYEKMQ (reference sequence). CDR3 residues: CASSLDRGLRGYTEAFF. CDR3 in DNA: TGTGCCAGCAGCTTGGACAGGGGGCTTCGTGGGTACACTGAAGCTTTCTTT.

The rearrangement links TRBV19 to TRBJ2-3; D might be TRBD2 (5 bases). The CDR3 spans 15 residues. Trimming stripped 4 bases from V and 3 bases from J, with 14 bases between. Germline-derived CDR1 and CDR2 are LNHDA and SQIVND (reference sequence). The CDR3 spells CASSTDGVGTDTQYF. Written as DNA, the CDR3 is TGTGCCAGTAGTACAGACGGGGTGGGAACAGATACGCAGTATTTT.

CDR3 DNA sequence: TGCAGTGCTAAGTCCGATACGCAGTATTTT. Translating it yields CSAKSDTQYF. The chain links TRBV20-1 to TRBJ2-3; D gene ambiguous. Trimming removed 4 bases from V and 6 bases from J, with 5 bases in between. The CDR3 is 10 amino acids. The germline gives CDR1 DFQATT, CDR2 SNEGSKA (reference sequence).

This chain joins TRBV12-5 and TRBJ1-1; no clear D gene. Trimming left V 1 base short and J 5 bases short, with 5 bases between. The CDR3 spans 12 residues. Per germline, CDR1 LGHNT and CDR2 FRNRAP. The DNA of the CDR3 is TGTGCTAGTGGTTTGGAGCGGACTGAAGCTTTCTTT. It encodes CASGLERTEAFF. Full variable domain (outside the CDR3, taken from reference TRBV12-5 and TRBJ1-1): DARVTQTPRHKVTEMGQEVTMRCQPILGHNTVFWYRQTMMQGLELLAYFRNRAPLDDSGMPKDRFSAEMPDATLATLKIQPSEPRDSAVYFCASGLERTEAFFGQGTRLTVV.

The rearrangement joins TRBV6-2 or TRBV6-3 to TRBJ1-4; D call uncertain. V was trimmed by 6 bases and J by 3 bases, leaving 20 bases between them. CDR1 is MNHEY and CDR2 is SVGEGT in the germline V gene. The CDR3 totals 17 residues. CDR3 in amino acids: CASSPWTDPSSNEKLFF. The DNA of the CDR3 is TGTGCCAGCAGCCCTTGGACCGACCCTTCATCTAATGAAAAACTGTTTTTT.

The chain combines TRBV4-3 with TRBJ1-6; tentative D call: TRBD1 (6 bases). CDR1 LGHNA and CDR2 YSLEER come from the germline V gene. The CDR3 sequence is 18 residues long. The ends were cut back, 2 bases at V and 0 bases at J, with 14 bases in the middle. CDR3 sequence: CASSQYRASSSYNSPLHF. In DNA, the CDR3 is TGCGCCAGCAGCCAATACAGGGCCTCGAGCTCCTATAATTCACCCCTCCACTTT.

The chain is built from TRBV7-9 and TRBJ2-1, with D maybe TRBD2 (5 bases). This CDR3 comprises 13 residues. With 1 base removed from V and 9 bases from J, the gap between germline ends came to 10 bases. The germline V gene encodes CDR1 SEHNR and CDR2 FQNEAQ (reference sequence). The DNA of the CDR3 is TGTGCCAGCAGCTTAGATTGGAGGACTGAGCAGTTCTTC. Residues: CASSLDWRTEQFF.

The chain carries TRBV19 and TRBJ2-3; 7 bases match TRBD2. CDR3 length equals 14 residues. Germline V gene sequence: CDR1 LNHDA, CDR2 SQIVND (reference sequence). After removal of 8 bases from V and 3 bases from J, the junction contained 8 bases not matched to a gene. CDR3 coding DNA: TGTGCCAGTCAGCGGGAAAAGAAAACAGATACGCAGTATTTT. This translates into CASQREKKTDTQYF.

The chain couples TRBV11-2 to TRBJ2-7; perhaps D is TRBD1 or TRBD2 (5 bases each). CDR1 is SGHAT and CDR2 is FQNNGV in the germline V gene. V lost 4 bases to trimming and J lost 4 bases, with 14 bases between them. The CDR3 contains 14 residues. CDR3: CASSSLRWGYEQYF. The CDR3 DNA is TGTGCCAGCAGCTCTCTTAGGTGGGGGTACGAGCAGTACTTC. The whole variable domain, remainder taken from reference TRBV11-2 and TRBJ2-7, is EAGVAQSPRYKIIEKRQSVAFWCNPISGHATLYWYQQILGQGPKLLIQFQNNGVVDDSQLPKDRFSAERLKGVDSTLKIQPAKLEDSAVYLCASSSLRWGYEQYFGPGTRLTVT.

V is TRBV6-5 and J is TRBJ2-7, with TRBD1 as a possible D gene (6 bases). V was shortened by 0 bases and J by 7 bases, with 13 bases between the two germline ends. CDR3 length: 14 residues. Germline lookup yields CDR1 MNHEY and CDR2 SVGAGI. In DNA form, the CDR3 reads TGTGCCAGCAGTTACTCGACAGGCCGTAGGGAGCAGTACTTC. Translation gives CASSYSTGRREQYF.

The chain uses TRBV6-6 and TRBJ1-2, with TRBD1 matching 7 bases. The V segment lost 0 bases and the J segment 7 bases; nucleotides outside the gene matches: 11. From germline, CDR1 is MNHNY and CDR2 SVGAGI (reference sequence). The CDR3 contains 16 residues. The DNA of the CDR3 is TGTGCCAGCAGTTACTCGAACAGGGGCCTTTTCGGTGGCTACACCTTC. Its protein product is CASSYSNRGLFGGYTF.

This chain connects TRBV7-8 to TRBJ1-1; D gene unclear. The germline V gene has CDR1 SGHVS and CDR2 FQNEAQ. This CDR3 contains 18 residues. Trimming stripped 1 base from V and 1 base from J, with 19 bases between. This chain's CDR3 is CASSLGSGSGLQNTEAFF. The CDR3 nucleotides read TGTGCCAGCAGCTTAGGCAGCGGCAGCGGCCTCCAGAACACTGAAGCTTTCTTT.

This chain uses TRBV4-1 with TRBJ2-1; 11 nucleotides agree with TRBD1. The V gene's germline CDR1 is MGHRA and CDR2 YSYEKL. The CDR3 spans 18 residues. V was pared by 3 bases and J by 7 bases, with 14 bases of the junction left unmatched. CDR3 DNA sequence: TGCGCCAGCAGCCACACACTAGGCCTCCGGGACAGGGGGAATGAGCAGTTCTTC. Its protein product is CASSHTLGLRDRGNEQFF.

DNA for the CDR3: TGTGCCAGCAGCGACAGGACAGGGAACAATGAGCAGTTCTTC. Translated: CASSDRTGNNEQFF. The rearrangement joins TRBV2 to TRBJ2-1, with 8 bases aligning to TRBD1. Trimming removed 6 bases from V and 5 bases from J; junction bases left unmatched: 6. Per germline, CDR1 SNHLY and CDR2 FYNNEI. The CDR3 has 14 amino acids. Full variable domain (outside the CDR3, taken from reference TRBV2 and TRBJ2-1): EPEVTQTPSHQVTQMGQEVILRCVPISNHLYFYWYRQILGQKVEFLVSFYNNEISEKSEIFDDQFSVERPDGSNFTLKIRSTKLEDSAMYFCASSDRTGNNEQFFGPGTRLTVL.

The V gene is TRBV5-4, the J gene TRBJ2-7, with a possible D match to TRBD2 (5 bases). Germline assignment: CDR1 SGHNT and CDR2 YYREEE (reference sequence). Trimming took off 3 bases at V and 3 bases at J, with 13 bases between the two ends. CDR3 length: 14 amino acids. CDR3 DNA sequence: TGTGCCAGCAGCTCTAGCTCGGGATACTACGAGCAGTACTTC. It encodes CASSSSSGYYEQYF.

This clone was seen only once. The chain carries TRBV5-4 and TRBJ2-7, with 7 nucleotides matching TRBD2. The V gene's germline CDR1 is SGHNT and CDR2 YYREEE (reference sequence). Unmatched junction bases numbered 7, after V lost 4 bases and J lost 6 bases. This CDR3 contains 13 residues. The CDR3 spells CASSPGLGSEQYF. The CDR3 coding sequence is TGTGCCAGCAGCCCTGGACTAGGAAGCGAGCAGTACTTC.